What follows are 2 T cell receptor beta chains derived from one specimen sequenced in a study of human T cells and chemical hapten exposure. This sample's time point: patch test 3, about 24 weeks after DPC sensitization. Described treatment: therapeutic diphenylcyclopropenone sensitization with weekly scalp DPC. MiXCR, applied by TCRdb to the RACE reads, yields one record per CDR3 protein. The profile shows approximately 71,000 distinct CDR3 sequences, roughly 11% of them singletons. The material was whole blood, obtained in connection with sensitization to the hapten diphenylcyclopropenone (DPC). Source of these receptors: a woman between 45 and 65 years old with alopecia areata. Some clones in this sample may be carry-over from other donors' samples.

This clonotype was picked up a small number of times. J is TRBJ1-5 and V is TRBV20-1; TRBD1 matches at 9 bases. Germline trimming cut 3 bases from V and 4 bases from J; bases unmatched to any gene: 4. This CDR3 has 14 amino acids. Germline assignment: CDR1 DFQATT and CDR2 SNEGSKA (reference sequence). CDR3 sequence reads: CSARGGQGNQPQHF. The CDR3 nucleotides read TGCAGTGCTAGGGGGGGACAGGGAAATCAGCCCCAGCATTTT.

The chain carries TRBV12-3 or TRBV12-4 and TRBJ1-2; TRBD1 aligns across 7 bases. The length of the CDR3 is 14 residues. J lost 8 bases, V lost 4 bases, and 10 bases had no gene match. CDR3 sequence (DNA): TGTGCCAGCAGTTCGCGGGACAGCCGATGGGGCTACACCTTC. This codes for CASSSRDSRWGYTF.